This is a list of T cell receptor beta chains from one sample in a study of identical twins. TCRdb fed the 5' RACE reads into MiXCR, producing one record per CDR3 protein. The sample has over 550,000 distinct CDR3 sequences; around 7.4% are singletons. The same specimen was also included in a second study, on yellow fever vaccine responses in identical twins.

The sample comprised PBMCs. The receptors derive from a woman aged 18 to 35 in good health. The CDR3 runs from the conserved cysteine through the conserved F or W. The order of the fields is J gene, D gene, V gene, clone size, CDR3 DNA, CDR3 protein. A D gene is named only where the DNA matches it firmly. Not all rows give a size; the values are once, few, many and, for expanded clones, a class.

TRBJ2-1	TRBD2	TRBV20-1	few	TGCAGTGCTAGAGATGTAGCGGGAGGGGCCTACAATGAGCAGTTCTTC	CSARDVAGGAYNEQFF
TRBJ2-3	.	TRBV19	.	TGTGCCAGTAGTATTAAGGGTGGGGGCACAGATACGCAGTATTTT	CASSIKGGGTDTQYF
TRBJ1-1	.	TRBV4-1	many	TGCGCCAGCAGCCAAGGAGTCACAACTGAAGCTTTCTTT	CASSQGVTTEAFF
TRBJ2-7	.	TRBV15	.	TGTGCCACCAGCAGAGCGGTTGGGGGAGACGAGCAGTACTTC	CATSRAVGGDEQYF
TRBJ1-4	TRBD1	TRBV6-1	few	TGTGCCAGCAGGCCCGACAGGGGAAGGGAAAAACTGTTTTTT	CASRPDRGREKLFF
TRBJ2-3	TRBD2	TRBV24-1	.	TGTGCCACCAGTGATCCTAGCGGGAGCCAAGCAGATACGCAGTATTTT	CATSDPSGSQADTQYF
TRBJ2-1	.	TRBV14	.	TGTGCCAGCAGCCAAGCGCCCCAGACCGACGCGAATAATGAGCAGTTCTTC	CASSQAPQTDANNEQFF
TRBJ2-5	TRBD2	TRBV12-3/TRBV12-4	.	TGTGCCCGCAGTCCCCCGCCGGGAGCGGGGGGATATTGGGAGACCCAGTACTTC	CARSPPPGAGGYWETQYF
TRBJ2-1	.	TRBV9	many	TGTGCCAGCAGCGTACATGAGGAACCATACAATGAGCAGTTCTTC	CASSVHEEPYNEQFF
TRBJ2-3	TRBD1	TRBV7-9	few	TGTGCCAGCAGCCGAGACAGGGTGACGCAGTATTTT	CASSRDRVTQYF